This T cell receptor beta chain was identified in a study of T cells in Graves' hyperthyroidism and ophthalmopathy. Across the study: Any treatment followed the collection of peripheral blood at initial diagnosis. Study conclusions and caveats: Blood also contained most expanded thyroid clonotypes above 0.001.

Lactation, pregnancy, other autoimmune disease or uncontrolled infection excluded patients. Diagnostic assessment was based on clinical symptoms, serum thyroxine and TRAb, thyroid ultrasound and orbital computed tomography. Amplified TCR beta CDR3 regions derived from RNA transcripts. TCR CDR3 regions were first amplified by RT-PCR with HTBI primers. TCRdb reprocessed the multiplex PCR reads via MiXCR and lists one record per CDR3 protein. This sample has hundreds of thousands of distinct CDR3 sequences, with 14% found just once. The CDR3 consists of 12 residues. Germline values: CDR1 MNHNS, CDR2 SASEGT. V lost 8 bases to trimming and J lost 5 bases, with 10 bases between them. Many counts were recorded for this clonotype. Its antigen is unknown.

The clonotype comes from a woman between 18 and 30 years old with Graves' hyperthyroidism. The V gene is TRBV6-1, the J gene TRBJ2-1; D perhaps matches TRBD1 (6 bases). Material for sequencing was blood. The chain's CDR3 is CASLTGNNEQFF. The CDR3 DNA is TGTGCCAGCCTTACAGGGAACAATGAGCAGTTCTTC.